The sequence of this T cell receptor beta chain was determined in a study of T-cell memory formation after mild COVID-19. About the research overall: Clustering of TCRs was largely donor specific.

In TCRdb, the 5' RACE reads were re-called with MiXCR into one record per CDR3 protein. The sample records over 250,000 distinct CDR3 sequences, less than 20% being singletons. Germline CDR1 and CDR2: SEHNR and FQNEAQ (reference sequence). The ends were cut back, 1 base at V and 1 base at J, with 7 bases in the middle. The CDR3 is made up of 14 amino acids. There are a few counts of this clonotype. The sequence was obtained from a man between 18 and 35 years old who had mild COVID-19 (a few samples of this study predate the infection). Cell type and time point are not known. This chain connects TRBV7-9 to TRBJ1-1; tentative D call: TRBD1 (5 bases). Specimen: PBMCs or a T cell subset sorted from them (not recorded which). In DNA, the CDR3 is TGTGCCAGCAGCTTAGGAGGACAGAACACTGAAGCTTTCTTT. Translation gives CASSLGGQNTEAFF.